This T cell receptor beta chain was captured in a study of blood T cell repertoires in COVID-19. Study overall: T cells, B-cell-depleted T cells, or PBMCs provided the cDNA or gDNA that served as material.

Repertoires were generated with immunoSEQ multiplex PCR, while TCRdb's copy carries only in-frame clones and drops some. The data hold some 250,000 clones, with roughly 84% observed a single time. The sequenced sample was peripheral blood. This clonotype was obtained from a man in his fifties or sixties with acute or convalescent COVID-19.

The CDR3 sequence: CASSLRGGGNQPQHF. The CDR3 DNA reads as TGTGCCAGCTCCCTGAGGGGAGGAGGCAATCAGCCCCAGCATTTT. The chain carries TRBV6-5 and TRBJ1-5; perhaps TRBD1 as D (5 bases). CDR3 length equals 15 residues. The germline V gene has CDR1 MNHEY and CDR2 SVGAGI. V shed 8 bases and J shed 2 bases, with 16 bases lying between them.